A selection of T cell receptor beta chains follows, all from one sample in a study of shared clonotypes between healthy human individuals. Assay used: immunoSEQ multiplex PCR; TCRdb lists only in-frame clones, some missing. Among 2 million to 3 million clones listed, 90% to 95% were seen once. The sample was naive CD4+ T cells from PBMCs. All receptors derive from a man aged 18 to 29 in good health. Some clones in this sample may be carry-over from other donors' samples. The CDR3 runs from the conserved cysteine through the conserved F or W. A D gene is named only where the DNA matches it firmly. Clone size, where shown, is once, few, many, or a class for clones that have expanded.

d_gene	v_gene	j_gene	abundance	CDR3aa	CDR3nt
-	TRBV6-1	TRBJ1-3	-	CASSEMSGSGNTIYF	TGTGCCAGCAGTGAAATGTCAGGCAGTGGAAACACCATATATTTT
-	TRBV20-1	TRBJ2-7	-	CSASGSGEQYF	TGCAGTGCTAGCGGGAGCGGCGAGCAGTACTTC
-	TRBV7-2	TRBJ2-5	once	CASSTQYREQETQYF	TGTGCCAGCAGCACCCAGTACAGGGAACAAGAGACCCAGTACTTC
TRBD1	TRBV27	TRBJ2-7	-	CASSLFPPRRGQGEQYF	TGTGCCAGCAGTTTGTTCCCACCTCGCAGGGGGCAGGGGGAGCAGTACTTC
-	TRBV18	TRBJ1-1	-	CASSPGQDTEAFF	TGTGCCAGCTCACCGGGGCAGGATACTGAAGCTTTCTTT
TRBD1	TRBV25-1	TRBJ2-4	once	CASSKGALNIQYF	TGTGCCAGCAGTAAGGGGGCCCTAAACATTCAGTACTTC
TRBD1	TRBV27	TRBJ2-7	-	CASSLKDRGHDEQYF	TGTGCCAGCAGTTTAAAAGACAGGGGGCACGACGAGCAGTACTTC
-	TRBV7-4	TRBJ1-5	once	CASSSAVGNQPQHF	TGTGCCAGCAGCTCGGCAGTGGGCAATCAGCCCCAGCATTTT
-	TRBV6-1	TRBJ1-2	-	CASRGDYGYTF	TGTGCCAGCAGAGGGGACTATGGCTACACCTTC
-	TRBV29-1	TRBJ2-3	-	CSVVGRYSTDTQYF	TGCAGCGTTGTGGGGCGGTACAGCACAGATACGCAGTATTTT
-	TRBV7-3	TRBJ2-3	-	CASSLTGSDTDTQYF	TGTGCCAGCAGCTTAACTGGCTCCGACACAGATACGCAGTATTTT
TRBD2	TRBV28	TRBJ2-5	once	CASGAGLAAETQYF	TGTGCCAGCGGTGCGGGACTAGCGGCAGAGACCCAGTACTTC
-	TRBV21-1	TRBJ2-3	-	CASSKGGLLGTDTQYF	TGTGCCAGCAGCAAAGGGGGACTACTTGGCACAGATACGCAGTATTTT
-	TRBV15	TRBJ1-3	-	CATSPRTQSSGNTIYF	TGTGCCACCAGCCCACGGACCCAGAGCTCTGGAAACACCATATATTTT
TRBD2	TRBV5-1	TRBJ2-1	-	CASTELAGGYNEQFF	TGCGCCAGCACCGAGCTAGCGGGAGGGTACAATGAGCAGTTCTTC
-	TRBV29-1	TRBJ1-2	-	CSVDPSAGYGYTF	TGCAGCGTTGACCCGTCAGCAGGCTATGGCTACACCTTC
-	TRBV14	TRBJ1-1	-	CASSQDLGRVNTEAFF	TGTGCCAGCAGCCAAGATCTCGGCAGGGTGAACACTGAAGCTTTCTTT
TRBD1	TRBV28	TRBJ2-2	-	CASIPGTGVTGELFF	TGTGCCAGCATCCCTGGGACAGGGGTTACCGGGGAGCTGTTTTTT
-	TRBV27	TRBJ2-7	-	CASSSRAGASDEQYF	TGTGCCAGCAGTTCCCGGGCCGGGGCCTCGGACGAGCAGTACTTC